This T cell receptor (beta chain) was captured in a study of blood T cell repertoires in COVID-19. Study-level background: Acute and convalescent COVID-19 specimens originated in the United States, Italy and Spain. T cells, B-cell-depleted T cells, or PBMCs provided the cDNA or gDNA that served as material.

CDR3 length equals 15 residues. The V and J ends lost 1 base and 4 bases, in that order; junction bases with no gene match: 3. Germline CDR1 reads SGHNT; CDR2 reads YENEEA. In the original processing: Quantification of nucleated cells was approximated via reference gene primer amplification. This table comes from immunoSEQ multiplex PCR, and its TCRdb copy is limited to in-frame clones, with some not included. V, J and clone size derive from that table, while D and trimming were established from the DNA sequence. The table lists approximately 120,000 clones, around four fifths of them singletons. The chain carries TRBV11-3 and TRBJ2-3, with 9 nucleotides matching TRBD2. The sequence derives from a man in his 60s with acute or convalescent COVID-19. Sequencing input: peripheral blood. The CDR3 DNA sequence: TGTGCCAGCAGCTTAGGCGGGAGGGGTGCAGATACGCAGTATTTT. Protein sequence: CASSLGGRGADTQYF.